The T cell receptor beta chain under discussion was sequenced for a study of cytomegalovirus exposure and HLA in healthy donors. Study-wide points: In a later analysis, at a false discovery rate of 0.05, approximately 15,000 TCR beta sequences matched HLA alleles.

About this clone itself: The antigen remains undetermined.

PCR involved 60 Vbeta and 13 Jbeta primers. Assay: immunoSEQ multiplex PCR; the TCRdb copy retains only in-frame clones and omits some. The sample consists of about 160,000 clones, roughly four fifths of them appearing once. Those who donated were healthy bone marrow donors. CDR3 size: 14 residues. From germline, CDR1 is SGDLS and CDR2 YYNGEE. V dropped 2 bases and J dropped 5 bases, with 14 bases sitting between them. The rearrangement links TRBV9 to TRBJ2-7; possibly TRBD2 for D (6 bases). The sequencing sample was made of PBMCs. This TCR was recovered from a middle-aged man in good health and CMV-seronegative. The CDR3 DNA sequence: TGTGCCAGCAGCGTCGGACAATGGGAGGACGAGCAGTACTTC. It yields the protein CASSVGQWEDEQYF.